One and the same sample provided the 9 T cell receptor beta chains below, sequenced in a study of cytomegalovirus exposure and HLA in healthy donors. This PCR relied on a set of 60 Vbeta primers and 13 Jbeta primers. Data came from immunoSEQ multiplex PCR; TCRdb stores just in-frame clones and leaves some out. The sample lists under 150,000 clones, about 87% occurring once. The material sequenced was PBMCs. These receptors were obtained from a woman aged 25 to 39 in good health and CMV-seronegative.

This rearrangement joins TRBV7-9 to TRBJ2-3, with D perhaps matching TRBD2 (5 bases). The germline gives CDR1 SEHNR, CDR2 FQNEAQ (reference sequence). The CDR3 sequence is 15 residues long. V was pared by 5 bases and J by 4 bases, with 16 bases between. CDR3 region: CASSLLVAYSDTQYF. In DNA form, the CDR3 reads TGTGCCAGCAGCCTACTAGTTGCCTACTCAGATACGCAGTATTTT.

The CDR3 DNA reads TGCAGCGTTGAGTTCGGGAGGGGCACTGAAGCTTTCTTT. Translated: CSVEFGRGTEAFF. This rearrangement joins TRBV29-1 to TRBJ1-1; D may be TRBD1 (5 bases). Trimming cost V 3 bases and J 4 bases, with 12 bases left between them. The CDR3 length is 13 residues. Germline CDR1 SQVTM, CDR2 ANQGSEA.

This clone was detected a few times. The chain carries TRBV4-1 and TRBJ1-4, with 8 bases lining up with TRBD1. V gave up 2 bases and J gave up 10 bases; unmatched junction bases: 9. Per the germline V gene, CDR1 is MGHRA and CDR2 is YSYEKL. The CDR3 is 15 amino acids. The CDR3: CASSQPGQGFGKLFF. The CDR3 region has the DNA TGCGCCAGCAGCCAACCCGGACAGGGTTTTGGAAAACTGTTTTTT.

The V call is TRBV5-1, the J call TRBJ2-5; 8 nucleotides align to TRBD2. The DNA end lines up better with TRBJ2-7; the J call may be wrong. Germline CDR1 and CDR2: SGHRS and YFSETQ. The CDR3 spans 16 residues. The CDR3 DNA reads TGCGCCAGCAGCCCGCGGGTGCGGGAGGTCTCCTACGAGCAGTACTTC. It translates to CASSPRVREVSYEQYF.

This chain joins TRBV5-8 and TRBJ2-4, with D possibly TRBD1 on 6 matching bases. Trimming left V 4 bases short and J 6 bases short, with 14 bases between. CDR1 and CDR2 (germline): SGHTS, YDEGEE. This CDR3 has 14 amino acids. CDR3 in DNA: TGTGCCAGCAGCCCCCCTTGGACAGCAAACATTCAGTACTTC. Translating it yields CASSPPWTANIQYF.

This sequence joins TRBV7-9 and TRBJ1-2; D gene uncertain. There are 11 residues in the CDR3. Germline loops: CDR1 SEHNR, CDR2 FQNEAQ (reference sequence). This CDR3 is CSVAGSYGYTF. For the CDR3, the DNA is TGTTCCGTCGCGGGTAGCTATGGCTACACCTTC. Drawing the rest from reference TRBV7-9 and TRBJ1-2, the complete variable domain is DTGVSQNPRHKITKRGQNVTFRCDPISEHNRLYWYRQTLGQGPEFLTYFQNEAQLEKSRLLSDRFSAERPKGSFSTLEIQRTEQGDSAMYLCSVAGSYGYTFGSGTRLTVV.

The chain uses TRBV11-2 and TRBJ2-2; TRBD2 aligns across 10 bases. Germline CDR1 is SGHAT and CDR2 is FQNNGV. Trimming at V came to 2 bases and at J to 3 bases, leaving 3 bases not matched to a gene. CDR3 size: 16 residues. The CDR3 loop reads CASSLLAGVYTGELFF. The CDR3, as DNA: TGTGCCAGCAGCTTACTAGCGGGAGTATACACCGGGGAGCTGTTTTTT.

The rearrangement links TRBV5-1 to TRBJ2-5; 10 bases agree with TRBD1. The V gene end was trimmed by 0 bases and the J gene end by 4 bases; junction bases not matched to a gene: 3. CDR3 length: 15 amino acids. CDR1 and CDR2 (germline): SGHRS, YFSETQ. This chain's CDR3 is CASSLGQGAGETQYF. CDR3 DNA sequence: TGCGCCAGCAGCTTGGGACAGGGGGCAGGAGAGACCCAGTACTTC.

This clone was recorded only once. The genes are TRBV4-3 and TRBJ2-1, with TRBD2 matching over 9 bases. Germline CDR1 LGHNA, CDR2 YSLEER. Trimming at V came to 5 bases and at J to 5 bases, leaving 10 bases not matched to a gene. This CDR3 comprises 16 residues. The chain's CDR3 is CASSLVRVAGDNEQFF. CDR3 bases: TGCGCCAGCAGCTTAGTGCGGGTAGCGGGGGACAATGAGCAGTTCTTC.